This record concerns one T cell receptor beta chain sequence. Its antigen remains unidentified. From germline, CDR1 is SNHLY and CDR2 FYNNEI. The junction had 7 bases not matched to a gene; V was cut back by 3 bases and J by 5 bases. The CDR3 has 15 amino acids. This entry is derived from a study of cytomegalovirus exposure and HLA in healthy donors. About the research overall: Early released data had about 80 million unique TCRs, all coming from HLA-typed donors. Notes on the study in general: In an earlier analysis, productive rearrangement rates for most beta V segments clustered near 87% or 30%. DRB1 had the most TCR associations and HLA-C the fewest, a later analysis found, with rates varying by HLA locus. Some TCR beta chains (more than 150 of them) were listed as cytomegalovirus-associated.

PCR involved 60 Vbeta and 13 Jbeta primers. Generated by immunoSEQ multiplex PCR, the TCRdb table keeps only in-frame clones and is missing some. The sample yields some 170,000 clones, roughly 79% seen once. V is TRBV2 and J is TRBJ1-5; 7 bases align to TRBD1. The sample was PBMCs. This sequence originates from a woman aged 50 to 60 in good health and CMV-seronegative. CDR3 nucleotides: TGTGCCAGCAGTGAGAGGGGGCAGGGCGATCAGCCCCAGCATTTT. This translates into CASSERGQGDQPQHF.